Sequencing of this T cell receptor (beta chain) was carried out in a study of shared clonotypes between healthy human individuals. Study conclusions and caveats: The authors expected sequencing depth to affect clonotype sharing among donors. Since donors were few, the genetic and exposure-history diversity represented was limited.

Note on this clone: The antigen is unknown.

Without sorting, samples used some 93 million PBMCs for genomic DNA. The replicate PCRs on unsorted PBMC were given 250 to 300 ng DNA, which is some 32,000 T cell genomes. Repertoires were generated with immunoSEQ multiplex PCR, while TCRdb's copy carries only in-frame clones and drops some. This table has about 530,000 clones, approximately 79% appearing once. This sequence was found in a woman between 40 and 50 years old in good health. Some clones in this sample may be carry-over from other donors' samples. Sequenced material: PBMCs.

This chain's CDR3 is CASSPIQGGHTEAFF. The CDR3 nucleotides read TGTGCCAGCTCACCTATACAGGGGGGCCACACTGAAGCTTTCTTT. V usage is TRBV18 and J usage is TRBJ1-1, with 8 bases aligning to TRBD1. The CDR3 length is 15 residues. Per germline, CDR1 KGHSH and CDR2 LQKENI. After removal of 3 bases from V and 3 bases from J, the junction contained 6 bases not matched to a gene.